This TCR beta chain comes out of a study of cytomegalovirus exposure and HLA in healthy donors. Study-wide points: A later analysis associated 15,000 to 20,000 TCR beta sequences with HLA alleles at a 0.05 false discovery rate.

Regarding this clone: Its antigen is as yet unknown.

PCR used 60 Vbeta primers and 13 Jbeta primers. Using immunoSEQ multiplex PCR, the repertoire was profiled, and TCRdb retains in-frame clones only, with some absent. The sample has about 110,000 clones. The sample was PBMCs. This receptor was taken from a man aged 25-40 years in good health and CMV-seronegative.

CDR3 loop: CASSPRVGGNSRNEQFF. CDR3 coding DNA: TGTGCCAGCAGCCCGAGAGTGGGGGGGAATAGTAGGAATGAGCAGTTCTTC. The chain couples TRBV5-6 to TRBJ2-1, with 7 bases lining up with TRBD2. This CDR3 has 17 residues. The J segment lost 7 bases and the V segment lost 4 bases, leaving 17 bases of the junction unmatched. From germline, CDR1 is SGHDT and CDR2 YYEEEE.